A single sample gave rise to the 10 T cell receptor beta chains below, sequenced in a study of CD8+CD57+ T cells in acquired aplastic anemia. CD8+CD57+ cell expansion, shown by flow cytometry, had occurred in the patients selected for sequencing. TCR beta VDJ combinations and CDR3 sequences were profiled from genomic DNA. Each CDR3 protein is one row after TCRdb ran MiXCR on the reads. The table has about 150,000 distinct CDR3 sequences, over 50% seen once. Sequencing was done on a sample of sorted CD4+, CD8+, or CD8+CD57+ T cells (not recorded which) from PBMCs. The receptors originated from a human donor with aplastic anemia.

This clonotype has only one observation. This sequence joins TRBV25-1 and TRBJ2-1; TRBD1 matches 9 bases. The CDR3 sequence is 17 residues long. Germline values: CDR1 MGHDK, CDR2 SYGVNS. The trim removed 6 bases at V and 3 bases at J, leaving 12 bases unmatched. CDR3 nucleotides: TGTGCCAGCAGCCAAGACCAGGGACAGGGCAACTACAATGAGCAGTTCTTC. Its protein is CASSQDQGQGNYNEQFF.

This clonotype appeared many times. The genes are TRBV12-3 or TRBV12-4 and TRBJ1-1; 7 bases match TRBD1. The CDR3 covers 14 residues. V lost 4 bases to trimming and J lost 2 bases; unmatched junction nucleotides: 4. The CDR3, as DNA: TGTGCCAGCAGTTGGGGGGACAGTAACACTGAAGCTTTCTTT. Translated, it gives CASSWGDSNTEAFF.

This sequence joins TRBV29-1 and TRBJ1-3, with 9 bases matching TRBD1. This CDR3 has 13 amino acids. After removal of 6 bases from V and 5 bases from J, the junction contained 5 bases not matched to a gene. The germline gives CDR1 SQVTM, CDR2 ANQGSEA. CDR3 sequence: CSVQGARRNTIYF. The CDR3 nucleotides read TGCAGCGTACAGGGGGCGCGAAGAAACACCATATATTTT.

In this sample, this clonotype turned up many times. The chain links TRBV19 to TRBJ2-7; D is unresolved. This CDR3 is 14 amino acids long. Deletions cut 10 bases from V and 3 bases from J, with 19 bases between. Germline V CDR1 and CDR2: LNHDA, SQIVND (reference sequence). The CDR3 spells CATSPRHDLYEQYF. The CDR3 DNA follows: TGTGCCACTTCCCCTAGGCATGACCTCTACGAGCAGTACTTC. Full variable domain (rest looked up from reference TRBV19 and TRBJ2-7): DGGITQSPKYLFRKEGQNVTLSCEQNLNHDAMYWYRQDPGQGLRLIYYSQIVNDFQKGDIAEGYSVSREKKESFPLTVTSAQKNPTAFYLCATSPRHDLYEQYFGPGTRLTVT.

As for this clonotype: Relative to the germline gene, one junction end is altered; a read error may explain this. The V and J genes are TRBV7-7 and TRBJ2-1; 9 bases line up with TRBD2. Germline assignment: CDR1 SSHAT and CDR2 FNYEAQ (reference sequence). The CDR3 consists of 15 residues. This chain's CDR3 is CASSQLAGQYNEQFF. The CDR3 coding sequence is TGTGCTAGCAGTCAACTAGCGGGTCAATACAATGAGCAGTTCTTC.

This clonotype has ten or more counts. The chain uses TRBV20-1 and TRBJ2-1, with D perhaps TRBD1 (6 bases). Germline values: CDR1 DFQATT, CDR2 SNEGSKA (reference sequence). The CDR3 contains 14 residues. Between the trimmed V and J ends, which lost 0 bases and 6 bases, there was a span of 12 bases. CDR3 residues: CSARDYRDLNEQFF. Written as DNA, the CDR3 is TGCAGTGCTAGAGATTACAGGGACCTCAATGAGCAGTTCTTC.

This clonotype was counted many times. V usage is TRBV20-1 and J usage is TRBJ2-2; TRBD1 is a possible D gene (5 bases). CDR3 length: 14 amino acids. Germline V gene data show CDR1 as DFQATT and CDR2 as SNEGSKA (reference sequence). Trimming took off 4 bases at V and 3 bases at J, with 12 bases between the two ends. The CDR3 sequence is CSANAGRDTGELFF. The CDR3 DNA reads as TGCAGTGCTAACGCAGGCAGGGACACCGGGGAGCTGTTTTTT.

By proportion, this clonotype is medium-sized (0.01 to 0.1%). The chain couples TRBV24-1 to TRBJ2-1, with TRBD1 identical over 11 bases. Germline V gene data show CDR1 as KGHDR and CDR2 as SFDVKD. V shed 5 bases and J 8 bases; nucleotides not matched to a gene: 4. This CDR3 is built from 14 residues. CDR3 residues: CATSGTGGLDEQFF. The CDR3, as DNA: TGTGCCACCAGTGGGACAGGGGGCTTGGATGAGCAGTTCTTC.

The chain links TRBV12-3 or TRBV12-4 to TRBJ1-6, with TRBD1 identical over 11 bases. The CDR3 length is 15 residues. Trimming at V came to 2 bases and at J to 9 bases, leaving 3 bases not matched to a gene. CDR3 loop: CASSLLGTGGSPLHF. For the CDR3, the DNA is TGTGCCAGCAGTTTATTGGGGACAGGGGGTTCACCCCTCCACTTT.

This clonotype occurred once. The chain combines TRBV19 with TRBJ2-6, with a weak D call TRBD1 (6 bases). This CDR3 comprises 19 residues. Germline V CDR1 and CDR2: LNHDA, SQIVND (reference sequence). V dropped 2 bases and J dropped 0 bases, with 17 bases sitting between them. In DNA, the CDR3 is TGTGCCAGTAGTATAATAACCGGGACACGGAACTCTGGGGCCAACGTCCTGACTTTC. Protein product: CASSIITGTRNSGANVLTF.